This T cell receptor beta chain was observed in a study of identifying expanded T cells in peripheral blood. Study-wide results and caveats: Two-week clone count variance significantly increased as total template count grew. Over around two and four weeks, about 16 and 20 clones changed, versus approximately 1.1 between replicates.

The assay was immunoSEQ multiplex PCR, and TCRdb's table has in-frame clones only and misses some. Of 83,000 or so clones in the sample, roughly 86% were seen once. Germline V lookup: CDR1 SGHRS, CDR2 YFSETQ. The CDR3 covers 18 residues. J was trimmed by 6 bases and V by 3 bases; bases with no gene match: 19. Worth noting for this clone: No antigen is known for it.

During the collection period, no donor immune events like infections were recorded. Material for sequencing was blood. The source is a person between 18 and 69 years old in good health. The chain joins TRBV5-1 to TRBJ2-3; 7 bases agree with TRBD1. CDR3 region: CASSSPKGQFGRVDTQYF. The CDR3 DNA reads TGCGCCAGCAGCTCTCCCAAGGGACAGTTTGGGCGTGTGGATACGCAGTATTTT.